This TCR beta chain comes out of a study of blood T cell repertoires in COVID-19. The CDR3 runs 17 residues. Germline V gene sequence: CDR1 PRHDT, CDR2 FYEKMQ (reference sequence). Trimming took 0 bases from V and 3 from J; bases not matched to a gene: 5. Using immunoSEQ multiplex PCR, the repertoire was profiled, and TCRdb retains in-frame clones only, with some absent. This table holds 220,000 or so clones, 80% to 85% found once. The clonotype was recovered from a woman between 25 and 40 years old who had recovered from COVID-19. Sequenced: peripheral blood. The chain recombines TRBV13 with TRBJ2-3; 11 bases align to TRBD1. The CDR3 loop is CASSLGWGQGETDTQYF. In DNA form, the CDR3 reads TGTGCCAGCAGCTTAGGCTGGGGACAGGGGGAGACAGATACGCAGTATTTT.